The 28 T cell receptor beta chains reported below all come from one sample, sequenced in a study of response to subunit inactivated influenza vaccine. TCRdb itself ran the RT-PCR reads through MiXCR, one entry per CDR3 protein. The sample lists 700,000 to 900,000 distinct CDR3 sequences; 21% were seen once. Here the sequenced sample was PBMCs from blood, taken around 5 days after vaccination. These receptors came from a man aged 50 to 59 who received an inactivated influenza vaccine.

This chain uses TRBV15 with TRBJ1-2; 7 bases agree with TRBD1. Germline V gives CDR1 LNHNV, CDR2 YYDKDF (reference sequence). The CDR3 totals 16 residues. J lost 0 bases, V lost 6 bases, and 10 bases had no gene match. CDR3 DNA sequence: TGTGCCACCAGTGCCCTTTTAGGACAGGCTAACTATGGCTACACCTTC. Residues: CATSALLGQANYGYTF.

The rearrangement links TRBV30 to TRBJ2-5, with TRBD1 matching 7 bases. The CDR3 sequence is 14 residues long. The V gene end was trimmed by 1 base and the J gene end by 5 bases; junction bases not matched to a gene: 7. In germline, CDR1 is GTSNPN, CDR2 SVGIG (reference sequence). In DNA, the CDR3 is TGTGCCTGGAGTGCGGACAGGTCTGTTGAGACCCAGTACTTC. Its translation is CAWSADRSVETQYF.

In its sample, this clonotype was seen a few times. This chain links TRBV20-1 with TRBJ1-5; no clear D gene. The V gene lost 6 bases and the J gene lost 0 bases, with 15 bases spanning the gap. Germline CDR1 and CDR2: DFQATT and SNEGSKA (reference sequence). This CDR3 is built from 15 residues. The CDR3 bases are TGCAGTGCCAGCGAAGGGATGAATAGCAATCAGCCCCAGCATTTT. It translates to CSASEGMNSNQPQHF.

This rearrangement joins TRBV20-1 to TRBJ2-5, with a possible D match to TRBD1 (5 bases). Trimming removed 2 bases from V and 5 bases from J, with 9 bases in between. The length of the CDR3 is 12 residues. Germline values: CDR1 DFQATT, CDR2 SNEGSKA (reference sequence). The CDR3 DNA is TGCAGTGCTAGACCCAAGGGGGAGACCCAGTACTTC. It specifies CSARPKGETQYF.

This clonotype was seen more than once but under ten times. The rearrangement uses TRBV20-1 and TRBJ1-5; maybe TRBD1 (6 bases). Trimming cost V 0 bases and J 2 bases, with 11 bases left between them. The CDR3 runs to 15 residues. Germline CDR1 is DFQATT and CDR2 is SNEGSKA (reference sequence). CDR3: CSARDGAGGNQPQHF. The CDR3, as DNA: TGCAGTGCTAGAGACGGGGCAGGGGGCAATCAGCCCCAGCATTTT.

This clonotype came up a few times. The chain uses TRBV12-3 or TRBV12-4 and TRBJ1-1, with a weak D call TRBD1 (6 bases). The CDR3 consists of 16 residues. V lost 6 bases and J 2 bases, leaving 19 bases between the germline ends. DNA for the CDR3: TGTGCCAGCAGACCCGCCCGGGGGACAAGAAACACTGAAGCTTTCTTT. Translated: CASRPARGTRNTEAFF.

The rearrangement joins TRBV6-2 or TRBV6-3 to TRBJ2-1; the D is unclear. Looked up from germline, CDR1 is MNHEY and CDR2 is SVGEGT. V was cut by 5 bases and J by 2 bases, with 13 bases left in between. CDR3 length: 15 residues. The CDR3 DNA reads TGTGCCAGCAGTCCCGCTAGGGTACCCTACAATGAGCAGTTCTTC. Residues: CASSPARVPYNEQFF.

The table lists this clonotype with many counts. CDR3 region: CASSQDWANEQFF. In DNA form, the CDR3 reads TGTGCCAGCAGCCAAGACTGGGCCAATGAGCAGTTCTTC. The V and J genes are TRBV4-2 and TRBJ2-1, with D uncertain. The CDR3 sequence is 13 residues long. Deletions cut 0 bases from V and 6 bases from J, with 6 bases between. Germline lookup yields CDR1 LGHNA and CDR2 YNFKEQ.

This clonotype has just a few counts. The CDR3 is CASSQEGGDAEQFF. CDR3 DNA sequence: TGTGCCAGCAGCCAAGAGGGGGGGGATGCTGAGCAGTTCTTC. This sequence joins TRBV4-2 and TRBJ2-1; 7 nucleotides line up with TRBD2. This CDR3 is built from 14 residues. CDR1 and CDR2 from the germline V gene are LGHNA and YNFKEQ. V was clipped by 0 bases and J by 9 bases; unmatched bases: 5.

The chain is built from TRBV30 and TRBJ2-6; the D gene could be TRBD1 or TRBD2 (5 bases each). Trimming removed 3 bases at V and 0 bases at J, with 9 bases between. The CDR3 has 15 amino acids. Germline V gene lookup returns CDR1 GTSNPN and CDR2 SVGIG (reference sequence). The CDR3 nucleotides are TGTGCCTGGAGCGAGGGGACCTCTGGGGCCAACGTCCTGACTTTC. This sequence encodes CAWSEGTSGANVLTF.

A word on this clonotype: A much larger clone is a single base away; this may be a read error. The chain couples TRBV4-2 to TRBJ1-2; tentatively, D is TRBD1 (6 bases). Germline assignment: CDR1 LGHNA and CDR2 YNFKEQ. This CDR3 has 16 residues. Written as DNA, the CDR3 is TGTGCCAGCAGGCAAGATTATGGGAGCAGGGGCGGTGGCTACACCTTC. It is translated as CASRQDYGSRGGGYTF.

This clonotype was observed a handful of times. The chain carries TRBV5-1 and TRBJ1-2; D gene ambiguous. CDR1 SGHRS and CDR2 YFSETQ come from the germline V gene. With 4 bases removed from V and 4 bases from J, the gap between germline ends came to 14 bases. The CDR3 totals 14 residues. The CDR3: CASSPAGSSYGYTF. As DNA, the CDR3 is TGCGCCAGCAGCCCCGCCGGCAGCAGCTATGGCTACACCTTC.

V and J are TRBV18 and TRBJ2-1; TRBD2 aligns across 9 bases. J was trimmed by 5 bases and V by 3 bases; bases with no gene match: 5. CDR1 and CDR2 from the germline V gene are KGHSH and LQKENI. The CDR3 runs to 15 residues. The CDR3 is CASSPAGGIHNEQFF. CDR3 in DNA: TGTGCCAGCTCACCTGCGGGGGGGATCCACAATGAGCAGTTCTTC.

As regards this clonotype: A much larger clone sits a single nucleotide away, making a read error possible. This chain links TRBV7-9 with TRBJ2-1; D possibly uses TRBD1 or TRBD2 (5 bases each). The CDR3 is 17 amino acids. Germline CDR1 and CDR2: SEHNR and FQNEAQ (reference sequence). The DNA for the CDR3 is TGTGCCTGCAGCTTAGCTCGGGACCTAGGCTGGGCCAATGAGCAGTTCTTC. As protein: CACSLARDLGWANEQFF.

The chain joins TRBV6-2 or TRBV6-3 to TRBJ1-2; 10 positions match TRBD1. V dropped 2 bases and J dropped 7; count of bases not matched to a gene: 1. Germline CDR1 and CDR2: MNHEY and SVGEGT. This CDR3 comprises 13 residues. The CDR3: CASSYDRGLGYTF. The CDR3 DNA is TGTGCCAGCAGTTACGACAGGGGGCTTGGCTACACCTTC.

The J gene is TRBJ1-2, the V gene TRBV4-2; TRBD1 matches 7 bases. This CDR3 comprises 14 residues. Losses at the gene ends were 1 base for V and 8 bases for J; bases not matched to a gene: 7. Germline V lookup: CDR1 LGHNA, CDR2 YNFKEQ. In DNA form, the CDR3 reads TGTGCCAGCAGCCAAGGGACAGGCGATACGGGCTACACCTTC. This codes for CASSQGTGDTGYTF.

This sequence joins TRBV15 and TRBJ2-5; D is unclear. V dropped 5 bases and J dropped 4 bases, with 14 bases sitting between them. The germline gives CDR1 LNHNV, CDR2 YYDKDF (reference sequence). The CDR3 is 14 amino acids. CDR3 protein: CATSSRISLETQYF. Here the CDR3 DNA reads TGTGCCACCAGCTCAAGGATAAGCTTAGAGACCCAGTACTTC. The whole variable domain, filled in from reference TRBV15 and TRBJ2-5, reads DAMVIQNPRYQVTQFGKPVTLSCSQTLNHNVMYWYQQKSSQAPKLLFHYYDKDFNNEADTPDNFQSRRPNTSFCFLDIRSPGLGDTAMYLCATSSRISLETQYFGPGTRLLVL.

The CDR3 DNA reads as TGTGCCAGCAGCCACGGGACCGGTACCGGACACGGCTACACCTTC. Its translation is CASSHGTGTGHGYTF. The chain uses TRBV7-8 and TRBJ1-2; perhaps TRBD1 as D (5 bases). This CDR3 has 15 amino acids. V lost 5 bases to trimming and J lost 8 bases, with 21 bases between them. CDR1 is SGHVS and CDR2 is FQNEAQ in the germline V gene. Together with reference TRBV7-8 and TRBJ1-2, the CDR3 gives the full variable domain: GAGVSQSPRYKVAKRGQDVALRCDPISGHVSLFWYQQALGQGPEFLTYFQNEAQLDKSGLPSDRFFAERPEGSVSTLKIQRTQQEDSAVYLCASSHGTGTGHGYTFGSGTRLTVV.

The V gene is TRBV20-1, the J gene TRBJ2-3; TRBD2 agrees at 8 bases. After removal of 6 bases from V and 4 bases from J, the junction contained 12 bases not matched to a gene. The CDR3 covers 15 residues. The germline gives CDR1 DFQATT, CDR2 SNEGSKA (reference sequence). The CDR3 loop reads CSALDSSGTSDTQYF. The CDR3 DNA is TGCAGTGCGCTAGATAGTAGCGGGACCTCAGATACGCAGTATTTT.

The chain's CDR3 is CASSQGGILDNEQFF. Written as DNA, the CDR3 is TGCGCCAGCAGCCAAGGAGGGATTCTGGACAATGAGCAGTTCTTC. This chain connects TRBV4-3 to TRBJ2-1; perhaps TRBD2 as D (5 bases). From germline, CDR1 is LGHNA and CDR2 YSLEER. The CDR3 has 15 amino acids. V was clipped by 1 base and J by 5 bases, with 12 bases between them.

This clonotype was recorded a few times. V gene TRBV5-1 combines with J gene TRBJ2-7; TRBD1 might be the D (7 bases). Germline-derived CDR1 and CDR2 are SGHRS and YFSETQ. V was cut by 2 bases and J by 4 bases, with 13 bases left in between. This CDR3 comprises 14 residues. CDR3 nucleotide sequence: TGCGCCAGCAGCTTCGGGGGACAGAGGTACGAGCAGTACTTC. It codes for CASSFGGQRYEQYF.

This clonotype was counted a few times. This sequence joins TRBV7-2 and TRBJ2-7; unclear D gene. Germline V gene sequence: CDR1 SGHTA, CDR2 FQGNSA. With 1 base removed from V and 3 bases from J, the gap between germline ends came to 13 bases. This CDR3 region has 15 residues. CDR3 bases: TGTGCCAGCAGCTTAGTATGGCAGGAACTCTACGAGCAGTACTTC. Its translation: CASSLVWQELYEQYF.

The rearrangement links TRBV5-5 to TRBJ2-1; 7 nucleotides line up with TRBD2. V gave up 4 bases and J gave up 2 bases; unmatched junction bases: 9. This CDR3 region has 16 residues. Germline V gene sequence: CDR1 SGHKS, CDR2 YYEKEE (reference sequence). CDR3 residues: CASSPNLGLTYNEQFF. The DNA for the CDR3 is TGTGCCAGCAGCCCAAACTTGGGACTAACCTACAATGAGCAGTTCTTC.

This chain links TRBV10-3 with TRBJ2-7; 14 bases are a match to TRBD2. Per the germline V gene, CDR1 is ENHRY and CDR2 is SYGVKD. V lost 2 bases to trimming and J lost 7 bases; unmatched junction nucleotides: 7. The CDR3 is 16 amino acids. CDR3: CAISERPTSGRGEQYF. The CDR3, as DNA: TGTGCCATCAGTGAGCGACCGACTAGCGGGAGGGGGGAGCAGTACTTC.

CDR3 sequence: CASQRSGNTGELFF. CDR3 bases: TGTGCCAGTCAGCGTAGCGGGAACACCGGGGAGCTGTTTTTT. The rearrangement links TRBV7-3 to TRBJ2-2; weak D call: TRBD2 (6 bases). The CDR3 covers 14 residues. With 9 bases removed from V and 1 base from J, the gap between germline ends came to 12 bases. CDR1 and CDR2 (germline): SGHTA, FQGTGA.

This clonotype was counted a few times. The J gene is TRBJ2-7, the V gene TRBV12-3 or TRBV12-4; D perhaps matches TRBD1 (6 bases). The CDR3 contains 13 residues. V was shortened by 1 base and J by 7 bases, with 11 bases between the two germline ends. The chain's CDR3 is CASSLGEGGEQYF. CDR3 bases: TGTGCCAGCAGTTTAGGTGAAGGGGGTGAGCAGTACTTC.

The rearrangement joins TRBV6-1 to TRBJ2-1, with TRBD1 matching over 10 bases. V was pared by 6 bases and J by 9 bases, with 5 bases of the junction left unmatched. CDR3 length: 13 residues. Germline V gives CDR1 MNHNS, CDR2 SASEGT. The CDR3 DNA is TGTGCCAGCAGGGAGACAGGGGGCGGTGAGCAGTTCTTC. As protein: CASRETGGGEQFF.

This clonotype showed up just a few times. The chain recombines TRBV4-2 with TRBJ2-6; 15 nucleotides line up with TRBD2. The germline gives CDR1 LGHNA, CDR2 YNFKEQ. J lost 3 bases, V lost 3 bases, and 3 bases had no gene match. This CDR3 is 18 amino acids long. CDR3 nucleotides: TGTGCCAGCAGCCAGGGACTAGCGGGAGGAGGTGGGGCCAACGTCCTGACTTTC. Its protein product is CASSQGLAGGGGANVLTF.